The clone carrying this T cell receptor beta chain was detected only a few times. Its antigen is unidentified. It was template switching that added a universal primer site, and there were unique molecular identifiers on the cDNA. TCRdb fed the 5' RACE reads into MiXCR, producing one record per CDR3 protein. In the table there are 1.5 million to 2 million distinct CDR3 sequences, about 31% of which are singletons. The sample originates from a study of identical twins. Regarding the study as a whole: Out-of-frame beta chain sequences displayed weaker excess sharing between twins. Conclusions relied on cross-sectional statistical analysis, not following the same donors. Modelling underestimated the level of out-of-frame TCR alpha sharing observed in monozygotic twins.

The CDR3 contains 14 residues. The germline V and J ends were trimmed by 2 bases and 2 bases, with 9 bases remaining between them. Per germline, CDR1 MNHNY and CDR2 SVGAGI (reference sequence). The sequence derives from a newborn girl in good health. Sequenced material: cord blood. The chain employs TRBV6-6 and TRBJ1-1; possibly TRBD1 for D (5 bases). CDR3 protein: CASSYDSLNTEAFF. The DNA for the CDR3 is TGTGCCAGCAGTTACGACAGCCTAAACACTGAAGCTTTCTTT.